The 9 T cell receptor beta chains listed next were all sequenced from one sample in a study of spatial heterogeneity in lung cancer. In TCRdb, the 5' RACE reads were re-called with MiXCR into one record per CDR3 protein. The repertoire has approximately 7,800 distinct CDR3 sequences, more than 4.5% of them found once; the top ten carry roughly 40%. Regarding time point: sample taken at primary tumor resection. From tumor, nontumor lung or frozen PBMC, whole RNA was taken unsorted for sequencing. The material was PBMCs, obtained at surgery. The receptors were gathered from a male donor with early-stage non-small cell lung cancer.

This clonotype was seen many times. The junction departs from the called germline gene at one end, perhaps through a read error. CDR3 region: CASHTSYFRDRLKF. The CDR3 bases are TGTGCCAGCCATACATCTTACTTCCGGGACAGACTGAAGTTT. This chain connects TRBV2 to TRBJ1-1; 7 nucleotides match TRBD1. Germline V gives CDR1 SNHLY, CDR2 FYNNEI. The CDR3 length is 14 residues. Together with reference TRBV2 and TRBJ1-1, the CDR3 gives the full variable domain: EPEVTQTPSHQVTQMGQEVILRCVPISNHLYFYWYRQILGQKVEFLVSFYNNEISEKSEIFDDQFSVERPDGSNFTLKIRSTKLEDSAMYFCASHTSYFRDRLKFGQGTRLTVV.

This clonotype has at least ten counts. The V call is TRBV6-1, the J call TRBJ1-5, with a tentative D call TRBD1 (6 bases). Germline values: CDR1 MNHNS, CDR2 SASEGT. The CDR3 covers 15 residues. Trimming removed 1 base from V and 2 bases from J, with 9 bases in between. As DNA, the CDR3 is TGTGCCAGCAGTGAAGAAGCAGGGGGCAATCAGCCCCAGCATTTT. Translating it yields CASSEEAGGNQPQHF.

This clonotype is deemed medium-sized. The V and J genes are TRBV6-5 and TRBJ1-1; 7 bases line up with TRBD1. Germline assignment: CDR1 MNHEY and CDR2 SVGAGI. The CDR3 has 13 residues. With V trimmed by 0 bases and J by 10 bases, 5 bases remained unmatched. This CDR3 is CASSYSRDRAAFF. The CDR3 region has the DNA TGTGCCAGCAGTTACTCCCGGGACAGAGCAGCTTTCTTT.

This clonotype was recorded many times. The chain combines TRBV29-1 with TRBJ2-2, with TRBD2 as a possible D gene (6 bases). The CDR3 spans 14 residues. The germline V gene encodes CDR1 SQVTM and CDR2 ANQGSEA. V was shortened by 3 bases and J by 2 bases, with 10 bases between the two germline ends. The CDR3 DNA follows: TGCAGCGTTGACTCCGGGAGTAACACCGGGGAGCTGTTTTTT. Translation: CSVDSGSNTGELFF.

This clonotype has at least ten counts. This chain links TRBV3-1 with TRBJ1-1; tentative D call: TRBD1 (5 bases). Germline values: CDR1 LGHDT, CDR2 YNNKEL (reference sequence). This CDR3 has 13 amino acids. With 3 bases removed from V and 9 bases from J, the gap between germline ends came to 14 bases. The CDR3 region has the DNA TGTGCCAGCAGCCAGGCGGGACCCCTTAAAGCTTTCTTT. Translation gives CASSQAGPLKAFF.

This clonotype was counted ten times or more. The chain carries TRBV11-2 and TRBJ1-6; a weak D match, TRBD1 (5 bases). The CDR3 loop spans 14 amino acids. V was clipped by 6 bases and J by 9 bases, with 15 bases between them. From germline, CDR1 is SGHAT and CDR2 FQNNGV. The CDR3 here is CASRDTRGISPLHF. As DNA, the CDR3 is TGTGCCAGCAGGGACACAAGGGGAATTTCACCCCTCCACTTT.

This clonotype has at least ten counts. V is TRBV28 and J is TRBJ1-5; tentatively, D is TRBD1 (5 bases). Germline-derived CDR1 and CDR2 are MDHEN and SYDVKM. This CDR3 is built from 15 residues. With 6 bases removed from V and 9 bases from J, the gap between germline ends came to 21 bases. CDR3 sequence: CASSPSGRGSRPQHF. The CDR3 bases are TGTGCCAGCAGCCCCTCGGGGAGGGGATCGAGGCCCCAGCATTTT.

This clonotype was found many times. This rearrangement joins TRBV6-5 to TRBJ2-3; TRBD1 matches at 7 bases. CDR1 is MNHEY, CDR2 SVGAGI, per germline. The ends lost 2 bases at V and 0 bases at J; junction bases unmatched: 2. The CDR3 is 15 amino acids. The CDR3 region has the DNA TGTGCCAGCAGTTACGAGGGACAGAGCACAGATACGCAGTATTTT. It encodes CASSYEGQSTDTQYF.

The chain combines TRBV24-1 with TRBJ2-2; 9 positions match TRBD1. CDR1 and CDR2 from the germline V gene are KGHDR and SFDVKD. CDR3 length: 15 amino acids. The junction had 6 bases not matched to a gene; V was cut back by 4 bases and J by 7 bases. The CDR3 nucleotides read TGTGCCACCAGTGACCCGGGACAGGGTAACGGGGAGCTGTTTTTT. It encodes CATSDPGQGNGELFF.